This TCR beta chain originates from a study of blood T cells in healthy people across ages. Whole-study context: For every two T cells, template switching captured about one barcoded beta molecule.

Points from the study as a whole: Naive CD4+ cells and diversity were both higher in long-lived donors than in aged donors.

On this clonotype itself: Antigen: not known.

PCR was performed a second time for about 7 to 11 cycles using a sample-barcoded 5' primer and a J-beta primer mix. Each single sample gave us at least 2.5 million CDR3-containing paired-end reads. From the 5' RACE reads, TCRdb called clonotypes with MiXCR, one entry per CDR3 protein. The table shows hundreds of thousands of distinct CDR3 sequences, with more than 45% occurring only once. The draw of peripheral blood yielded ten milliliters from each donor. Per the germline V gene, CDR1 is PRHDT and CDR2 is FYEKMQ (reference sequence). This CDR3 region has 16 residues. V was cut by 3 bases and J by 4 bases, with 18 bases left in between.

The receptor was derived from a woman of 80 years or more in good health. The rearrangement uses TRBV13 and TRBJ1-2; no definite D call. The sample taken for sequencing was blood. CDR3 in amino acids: CASSFFGSSILYGYTF. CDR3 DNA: TGTGCCAGCAGCTTCTTCGGGTCCTCAATTCTCTATGGCTACACCTTC.